This T cell receptor beta chain was retrieved from a study of cytomegalovirus exposure and HLA in healthy donors. Note on this clone: Its antigen is unidentified.

Deletions cut 3 bases from V and 0 bases from J, with 15 bases between. The length of the CDR3 is 18 residues. Germline CDR1 and CDR2: LNHDA and SQIVND (reference sequence). Vbeta (60) and Jbeta (13) primers were used in the PCR. Only in-frame clones appear in the TCRdb table, and some are missing; sequencing was by immunoSEQ multiplex PCR. The table shows 180,000 or so clones, with more than 65% occurring only once. Study-level findings and limits: A link between a missense DCLRE1C variant and TCR beta V- and J-gene trimming emerged from a later analysis.

What was sequenced was PBMCs. The clonotype was recovered from a male donor in good health and CMV-seronegative. The chain links TRBV19 to TRBJ2-6; D may be TRBD1 (5 bases). Written as DNA, the CDR3 is TGTGCCAGTAGTATGGTGGCAGGGCCGGGCTCTGGGGCCAACGTCCTGACTTTC. It encodes CASSMVAGPGSGANVLTF.